This passage covers 23 T cell receptor beta chains from one sample sequenced in a study of identical twins. TCRdb re-derived calls from the 5' RACE reads in MiXCR, one entry per CDR3 protein. The data show 250,000 or so distinct CDR3 sequences, approximately 8.3% seen once. This sample also belongs to another study, concerning yellow fever vaccine responses in identical twins.

Sequenced material: CD8+ T cells sorted from blood. The origin of the receptors is a young woman in good health.

V and J are TRBV29-1 and TRBJ2-5; D gene ambiguous. Trimming left V 4 bases short and J 0 bases short, with 9 bases between. CDR1 and CDR2 (germline): SQVTM, ANQGSEA. The CDR3 sequence is 13 residues long. CDR3 sequence reads: CSVVPPDQETQYF. CDR3 sequence (DNA): TGCAGCGTTGTGCCGCCGGACCAAGAGACCCAGTACTTC.

This clonotype was counted only a few times. This chain connects TRBV10-3 to TRBJ2-1; D is perhaps TRBD2 (5 bases). The V gene's germline CDR1 is ENHRY and CDR2 SYGVKD. Trimming shortened V by 11 bases and J by 6 bases, and 17 bases separated the two germline ends. The CDR3 covers 13 residues. This CDR3 reads CAVMGTSFNEQFF. DNA of the CDR3: TGTGCCGTGATGGGCACTAGTTTCAATGAGCAGTTCTTC.

V usage is TRBV28 and J usage is TRBJ2-7, with 7 bases that match TRBD2. CDR3 size: 13 residues. Per the germline V gene, CDR1 is MDHEN and CDR2 is SYDVKM. After removal of 6 bases from V and 4 bases from J, the junction contained 6 bases not matched to a gene. Here the CDR3 DNA reads TGTGCCAGCAGAGGCGGGAGTCAGTACGAGCAGTACTTC. The encoded protein is CASRGGSQYEQYF.

This clonotype was seen ten or more times. V is TRBV9 and J is TRBJ1-4; maybe TRBD1 (6 bases). This CDR3 has 14 residues. V shed 6 bases and J shed 7 bases, with 16 bases lying between them. Germline V gene sequence: CDR1 SGDLS, CDR2 YYNGEE. Here the CDR3 reads CASTGDTRREKLFF. For the CDR3, the DNA is TGTGCCAGCACTGGGGACACCCGACGTGAAAAACTGTTTTTT.

This rearrangement joins TRBV4-2 to TRBJ2-7; D not certain. Between the trimmed V and J ends, which lost 0 bases and 0 bases, there was a span of 3 bases. CDR1 and CDR2 from the germline V gene are LGHNA and YNFKEQ. CDR3 length: 13 amino acids. CDR3 DNA sequence: TGTGCCAGCAGCCAAGAGACCTCCTACGAGCAGTACTTC. It yields the protein CASSQETSYEQYF.

The chain is built from TRBV3-1 and TRBJ2-5; 11 bases are shared with TRBD2. The CDR3 spans 17 residues. In germline, CDR1 is LGHDT, CDR2 YNNKEL (reference sequence). The trim removed 0 bases at V and 3 bases at J, leaving 6 bases unmatched. For the CDR3, the DNA is TGTGCCAGCAGCCAAGATGGTCTTAGCGGGGGGGAAGAGACCCAGTACTTC. Its translation is CASSQDGLSGGEETQYF.

This clonotype was counted between two and nine times. The chain uses TRBV4-2 and TRBJ1-4; tentatively, D is TRBD1 (5 bases). CDR1 and CDR2 (germline): LGHNA, YNFKEQ. The CDR3 spans 15 residues. The V and J ends lost 0 bases and 8 bases respectively, with 13 bases between them. For the CDR3, the DNA is TGTGCCAGCAGCCAAGATGAGGAGGGGCAGGAAAAACTGTTTTTT. Translation: CASSQDEEGQEKLFF.

This chain connects TRBV20-1 to TRBJ2-1, with 12 bases lining up with TRBD2. The CDR3 loop spans 13 amino acids. J was trimmed by 9 bases and V by 3 bases; bases with no gene match: 3. Germline V CDR1 and CDR2: DFQATT, SNEGSKA (reference sequence). The CDR3 loop is CSARTSGSFEQFF. For the CDR3, the DNA is TGCAGTGCTAGGACTAGCGGGAGTTTTGAGCAGTTCTTC.

This clonotype was counted many times. This sequence joins TRBV5-1 and TRBJ2-1; D not resolved. This CDR3 spans 14 amino acids. The germline V and J ends were trimmed by 4 bases and 3 bases, with 11 bases remaining between them. Germline CDR1 SGHRS, CDR2 YFSETQ. For the CDR3, the DNA is TGCGCCAGCAGCCAGGACCGCGACTACAATGAGCAGTTCTTC. This codes for CASSQDRDYNEQFF. The whole variable domain, filled in from reference TRBV5-1 and TRBJ2-1, reads KAGVTQTPRYLIKTRGQQVTLSCSPISGHRSVSWYQQTPGQGLQFLFEYFSETQRNKGNFPGRFSGRQFSNSRSEMNVSTLELGDSALYLCASSQDRDYNEQFFGPGTRLTVL.

The genes are TRBV20-1 and TRBJ2-7; D is uncertain. This CDR3 has 15 amino acids. The germline CDR1 and CDR2 sequences are DFQATT and SNEGSKA (reference sequence). Between the trimmed V and J ends, which lost 2 bases and 2 bases, there was a span of 16 bases. The CDR3 reads CSARSSQNPPYEQYF. CDR3 DNA: TGCAGTGCTAGAAGCTCACAGAACCCACCCTACGAGCAGTACTTC.

The gene calls are TRBV6-5 and TRBJ2-7; 8 bases line up with TRBD2. Germline V gives CDR1 MNHEY, CDR2 SVGAGI. There are 16 residues in the CDR3. J lost 2 bases, V lost 0 bases, and 6 bases had no gene match. The CDR3 protein is CASSYSSRGATYEQYF. The CDR3 DNA reads as TGTGCCAGCAGTTACTCATCGCGGGGGGCAACCTACGAGCAGTACTTC.

About this clonotype itself: This may arise from a read error, as a much more abundant clone is one base away. The rearrangement joins TRBV10-3 to TRBJ2-7; 10 bases are a match to TRBD2. Germline lookup yields CDR1 ENHRY and CDR2 SYGVKD. The CDR3 consists of 15 residues. The CDR3 sequence: CAITRTSGSSYEQDF. As DNA, the CDR3 is TGTGCCATCACCCGGACTAGCGGTAGCTCCTACGAGCAGGACTTC.

This chain links TRBV20-1 with TRBJ2-3, with TRBD2 matching 8 bases. CDR3 size: 16 residues. Unmatched junction bases numbered 7, after V lost 2 bases and J lost 0 bases. Germline V gene data show CDR1 as DFQATT and CDR2 as SNEGSKA (reference sequence). CDR3 sequence: CSARRVAGLSTDTQYF. CDR3 DNA sequence: TGCAGTGCTAGAAGGGTAGCGGGGCTTAGCACAGATACGCAGTATTTT.

This clonotype has more than one count but fewer than ten. This rearrangement joins TRBV4-1 to TRBJ2-3, with D possibly matching TRBD1 (6 bases). CDR3 size: 16 residues. The V gene's germline CDR1 is MGHRA and CDR2 YSYEKL. Trimming removed 1 base from V and 6 bases from J, with 17 bases in between. The CDR3 region has the DNA TGCGCCAGCAGCCAAGCTGACAGCCTGGGGGCCGATACGCAGTATTTT. This translates into CASSQADSLGADTQYF.

This clonotype has only a few counts. The V gene is TRBV20-1, the J gene TRBJ2-1; D gene ambiguous. Germline V gives CDR1 DFQATT, CDR2 SNEGSKA (reference sequence). The CDR3 runs 14 residues. V lost 0 bases, J lost 1 base, and 7 bases lay in between. In DNA, the CDR3 is TGCAGTGCTAGAGATCAGGATTCCTACAATGAGCAGTTCTTC. Encoded protein: CSARDQDSYNEQFF.

This clonotype was observed a few times. The chain joins TRBV7-9 to TRBJ2-1, with D tentatively TRBD2 (5 bases). This CDR3 comprises 13 residues. Trimming removed 2 bases from V and 12 bases from J, with 14 bases in between. The V gene's germline CDR1 is SEHNR and CDR2 FQNEAQ (reference sequence). This CDR3 reads CASSLSEAGVQFF. The CDR3 nucleotides read TGTGCCAGCAGCTTATCTGAGGCGGGCGTGCAGTTCTTC.

Here the CDR3 DNA reads TGTGCCAGCAGTCAACAGACCTACGAGCAGTACTTC. Protein sequence: CASSQQTYEQYF. The chain carries TRBV6-2 or TRBV6-3 and TRBJ2-7; D is unresolved. V gave up 5 bases and J gave up 2 bases, with 7 bases separating them. This CDR3 contains 12 residues. Germline V gene sequence: CDR1 MNHEY, CDR2 SVGEGT.

This clonotype was seen more than once but under ten times. An end of the junction does not agree with germline; a read error may underlie this. The genes are TRBV27 and TRBJ2-7, with no clear D. Germline V gene data show CDR1 as MNHEY and CDR2 as SMNVEV (reference sequence). The CDR3 runs to 13 residues. As DNA, the CDR3 is TGTGCCAGCAGTTCGCACCGGACCCATCCCTTCCTTTTC. Protein product: CASSSHRTHPFLF.

In this sample, this clonotype is medium-sized. The chain carries TRBV29-1 and TRBJ2-1; the D is unclear. The V end lost 4 bases, the J end lost 1 base, and 14 bases lay between the germline ends. CDR1 and CDR2 (germline): SQVTM, ANQGSEA. The CDR3 runs to 15 residues. The CDR3 nucleotides read TGCAGCGTTGTTTTGGGGATGGTTTCCTACAATGAGCAGTTCTTC. Translation: CSVVLGMVSYNEQFF.

This clonotype appeared many times. The chain has TRBV12-3 or TRBV12-4 and TRBJ2-1; D unresolved. The ends were cut back, 1 base at V and 6 bases at J, with 7 bases in the middle. This CDR3 spans 13 amino acids. CDR3 coding DNA: TGTGCCAGCAGTTTAGTTCATGGCAATGAGCAGTTCTTC. This encodes CASSLVHGNEQFF.

This clonotype was picked up a small number of times. CDR3 protein: CASSGIAYEQYF. CDR3 DNA: TGTGCCAGCAGCGGGATAGCCTACGAGCAGTACTTC. The rearrangement links TRBV6-2 or TRBV6-3 to TRBJ2-7, with TRBD2 as a possible D gene (5 bases). The V gene lost 6 bases and the J gene lost 2 bases, with 8 bases spanning the gap. The CDR3 runs 12 residues. Looked up from germline, CDR1 is MNHEY and CDR2 is SVGEGT.

This clonotype was observed many times. The chain is built from TRBV20-1 and TRBJ2-7, with 12 bases matching TRBD2. The CDR3 runs 13 residues. The V gene end was trimmed by 6 bases and the J gene end by 2 bases; junction bases not matched to a gene: 2. CDR1 and CDR2 from the germline V gene are DFQATT and SNEGSKA (reference sequence). The CDR3 DNA reads TGCAGTGCACGGACTAGCGGGGCCTACGAGCAGTACTTC. As protein: CSARTSGAYEQYF.

This sequence joins TRBV10-2 and TRBJ2-7; weak D call: TRBD1 (5 bases). CDR1 WSHSY and CDR2 SAAADI come from the germline V gene. Trimming removed 6 bases at V and 2 bases at J, with 8 bases between. The CDR3 loop spans 12 amino acids. The CDR3 DNA follows: TGCGCCAGCAGAGGGGTCACCTACGAGCAGTACTTC. Translation: CASRGVTYEQYF.